The 25 T cell receptor beta chains below all came from one sample that was sequenced in a study of cytomegalovirus exposure and HLA in healthy donors. Use of 60 Vbeta and 13 Jbeta primers characterized the PCR. TCRdb's copy holds only in-frame clones and misses some; the assay was immunoSEQ multiplex PCR. Of 50,000 to 65,000 clones in the sample, more than 70% are singletons; the top ten hold approximately 2.8%. Sample: PBMCs. Source of these receptors: a woman between 18 and 29 years old in good health and CMV-seronegative.

The rearrangement joins TRBV9 to TRBJ1-1, with 7 bases aligning to TRBD1. The germline V gene has CDR1 SGDLS and CDR2 YYNGEE. The CDR3 length is 17 residues. With V trimmed by 7 bases and J by 1 base, 16 bases remained unmatched. The CDR3 reads CASRLSRGLRGNTEAFF. CDR3 DNA sequence: TGTGCCAGCCGACTCAGCAGGGGGTTAAGGGGGAACACTGAAGCTTTCTTT.

The chain combines TRBV28 with TRBJ2-7; tentative D call: TRBD1 (6 bases). Germline V gene sequence: CDR1 MDHEN, CDR2 SYDVKM. V was pared by 4 bases and J by 9 bases, with 16 bases between. CDR3 size: 13 residues. The CDR3 DNA reads as TGTGCCAGCAGTTCCCCTGACCCGACAGGGCAGTACTTC. Translated, it gives CASSSPDPTGQYF.

The chain uses TRBV5-5 and TRBJ1-3; D is ambiguous. CDR1 is SGHKS, CDR2 YYEKEE, per germline (reference sequence). Trimming took off 0 bases at V and 2 bases at J, with 6 bases between the two ends. This CDR3 has 14 residues. CDR3 sequence: CASSLVVTGNTIYF. The CDR3 bases are TGTGCCAGCAGCTTGGTCGTTACTGGAAACACCATATATTTT.

V usage is TRBV5-5 and J usage is TRBJ1-2, with 9 positions matching TRBD1. After removal of 4 bases from V and 4 bases from J, the junction contained 20 bases not matched to a gene. The CDR3 is 19 amino acids. CDR1 is SGHKS and CDR2 is YYEKEE in the germline V gene (reference sequence). Written as DNA, the CDR3 is TGTGCCAGCAGCCTTTTCGGTGGGACAGGGACCCATTTTTCCTATGGCTACACCTTC. Translation: CASSLFGGTGTHFSYGYTF.

The V call is TRBV10-3, the J call TRBJ1-4, with a weak D call TRBD1 (6 bases). V was clipped by 0 bases and J by 13 bases, with 9 bases between them. This CDR3 region has 12 residues. The V gene's germline CDR1 is ENHRY and CDR2 SYGVKD. CDR3 sequence reads: CAISESGARLFF. The CDR3 coding sequence is TGTGCCATCAGTGAGTCGGGGGCTCGACTGTTTTTT.

The chain recombines TRBV6-1 with TRBJ2-3; tentatively, D is TRBD2 (5 bases). In germline, CDR1 is MNHNS, CDR2 SASEGT. The CDR3 covers 13 residues. V was cut by 5 bases and J by 3 bases, with 9 bases left in between. The CDR3 protein is CASSTPGTDTQYF. As DNA, the CDR3 is TGTGCCAGCAGTACCCCGGGAACAGATACGCAGTATTTT.

The chain joins TRBV5-8 to TRBJ2-5, with TRBD1 identical over 9 bases. CDR1 and CDR2 (germline): SGHTS, YDEGEE. V was pared by 0 bases and J by 2 bases, with 8 bases of the junction left unmatched. The CDR3 covers 17 residues. CDR3 sequence (DNA): TGTGCCAGCAGCTTGGGACTGACAGGGGGTGGGCAAGAGACCCAGTACTTC. Translating it yields CASSLGLTGGGQETQYF.

About this clone itself: The junction departs from the called germline gene at one end, perhaps through a read error. The chain joins TRBV5-6 to TRBJ2-5; TRBD1 agrees at 8 bases. CDR3 size: 14 residues. The germline gives CDR1 SGHDT, CDR2 YYEEEE. CDR3 DNA sequence: TGTGTCAGCAGGTCCGGACAGGGCTGGAAGACCCAGTACTTC. As protein: CVSRSGQGWKTQYF.

V and J are TRBV27 and TRBJ2-2; D may be TRBD2 (5 bases). This CDR3 has 17 amino acids. Germline values: CDR1 MNHEY, CDR2 SMNVEV (reference sequence). The V end lost 6 bases, the J end lost 1 base, and 18 bases lay between the germline ends. CDR3 nucleotides: TGTGCCAGCAGACTCGCCGTAAATAGCGTGAACACCGGGGAGCTGTTTTTT. Translating gives CASRLAVNSVNTGELFF.

Comments on this clone: An end of the junction differs from the germline gene, which may be a read error. J is TRBJ2-6 and V is TRBV28; TRBD1 might be the D (5 bases). CDR1 is MDHEN, CDR2 SYDVKM, per germline. There are 16 residues in the CDR3. CDR3 amino acids: CASSPGQPSGANGLTF. CDR3 DNA sequence: TGTGCCAGCAGTCCCGGGCAACCCTCTGGGGCCAACGGCCTGACTTTC.

The rearrangement links TRBV15 to TRBJ1-5, with D possibly matching TRBD1 (5 bases). The CDR3 loop spans 15 amino acids. The V end lost 2 bases, the J end lost 7 bases, and 15 bases lay between the germline ends. Germline V gene data show CDR1 as LNHNV and CDR2 as YYDKDF (reference sequence). This chain's CDR3 is CATSRLTQGQQPQHF. The CDR3 DNA follows: TGTGCCACCAGCAGATTAACTCAGGGCCAACAGCCCCAGCATTTT.

The gene calls are TRBV6-1 and TRBJ2-7; 12 bases match TRBD1. Germline V gives CDR1 MNHNS, CDR2 SASEGT. The CDR3 spans 15 residues. With 6 bases clipped from V and 6 bases from J, the junction kept 9 bases outside the gene matches. CDR3: CASSPPGQGAGEQYF. The CDR3 nucleotides read TGTGCCAGCAGCCCGCCGGGACAGGGGGCCGGCGAGCAGTACTTC.

The chain joins TRBV18 to TRBJ1-1, with D perhaps TRBD1 (6 bases). The CDR3 has 23 residues. With 3 bases removed from V and 0 bases from J, the gap between germline ends came to 35 bases. Germline-derived CDR1 and CDR2 are KGHSH and LQKENI. The CDR3 DNA reads as TGTGCCAGCTCACCGAAAGGGGGTCTCGCGGTCCCGTTTCACCCTATAATGAACACTGAAGCTTTCTTT. Translated: CASSPKGGLAVPFHPIMNTEAFF.

The chain links TRBV4-1 to TRBJ1-4; D possibly corresponds to TRBD1 (5 bases). Germline V gene data show CDR1 as MGHRA and CDR2 as YSYEKL. V shed 3 bases and J shed 8 bases, with 19 bases lying between them. This CDR3 contains 16 residues. CDR3 in DNA: TGCGCCAGCAGCCAGTCCTCCGGGACTGGCGGGGAAAAACTGTTTTTT. Protein: CASSQSSGTGGEKLFF.

The chain recombines TRBV6-1 with TRBJ1-1; TRBD1 might be the D (5 bases). This CDR3 is 15 amino acids long. V was shortened by 0 bases and J by 4 bases, with 12 bases between the two germline ends. CDR1 MNHNS and CDR2 SASEGT come from the germline V gene. CDR3 in amino acids: CASSEARGPGTEAFF. CDR3 bases: TGTGCCAGCAGTGAAGCGCGGGGCCCGGGCACTGAAGCTTTCTTT.

The J gene is TRBJ2-7, the V gene TRBV11-2, with D hard to call. There are 13 residues in the CDR3. Germline assignment: CDR1 SGHAT and CDR2 FQNNGV. Deletions cut 6 bases from V and 3 bases from J, with 12 bases between. CDR3 sequence: CASSSSSSYEQYF. CDR3 nucleotides: TGTGCCAGCAGTTCCAGTAGCAGCTACGAGCAGTACTTC.

V is TRBV11-2 and J is TRBJ1-2; D is unresolved. From germline, CDR1 is SGHAT and CDR2 FQNNGV. The CDR3 sequence is 15 residues long. The ends were cut back, 0 bases at V and 1 base at J, with 9 bases in the middle. CDR3 sequence (DNA): TGTGCCAGCAGCTTAGATCCTAACAGTAACTATGGCTACACCTTC. Protein: CASSLDPNSNYGYTF.

The chain carries TRBV7-3 and TRBJ2-7; no clear D gene. Trimming removed 5 bases at V and 3 bases at J, with 11 bases between. This CDR3 contains 13 residues. In germline, CDR1 is SGHTA, CDR2 FQGTGA. The CDR3 DNA follows: TGTGCCAGCAGCCCTCCCAACAGCTACGAGCAGTACTTC. Translation gives CASSPPNSYEQYF.

This clone was seen once. V gene TRBV10-1 combines with J gene TRBJ1-5; 7 positions match TRBD1. Germline trimming cut 7 bases from V and 4 bases from J; bases unmatched to any gene: 7. This CDR3 has 14 residues. The V gene's germline CDR1 is WNHNN and CDR2 SYGVQD (reference sequence). CDR3 coding DNA: TGCGCCAGCACTCTGGACAGGTGGAATCAGCCCCAGCATTTT. Translating it yields CASTLDRWNQPQHF.

V usage is TRBV4-1 and J usage is TRBJ2-1, with 11 nucleotides matching TRBD2. CDR3 size: 16 residues. Germline loops: CDR1 MGHRA, CDR2 YSYEKL. The trim removed 2 bases at V and 7 bases at J, leaving 7 bases unmatched. The CDR3 protein is CASSQPTSGKDNEQFF. In DNA form, the CDR3 reads TGCGCCAGCAGCCAACCGACTAGCGGGAAGGATAATGAGCAGTTCTTC.

The gene calls are TRBV6-6 and TRBJ2-1; 8 nucleotides align to TRBD1. V lost 2 bases and J lost 4; bases outside the gene matches: 4. The V gene's germline CDR1 is MNHNY and CDR2 SVGAGI (reference sequence). The CDR3 totals 15 residues. The chain's CDR3 is CASSYQGAVYNEQFF. As DNA, the CDR3 is TGTGCCAGCAGTTACCAGGGGGCTGTATACAATGAGCAGTTCTTC.

V gene TRBV6-5 combines with J gene TRBJ2-7; 8 positions agree with TRBD1. The CDR3 length is 14 residues. With 5 bases clipped from V and 0 bases from J, the junction kept 3 bases outside the gene matches. CDR1 and CDR2 (germline): MNHEY, SVGAGI. The CDR3, as DNA: TGTGCCAGCAGTCCCGGACAGGGCTCCTACGAGCAGTACTTC. Protein sequence: CASSPGQGSYEQYF.

This clone was detected once. The V and J genes are TRBV7-9 and TRBJ1-1; D remains unclear. The CDR3 has 13 amino acids. CDR1 and CDR2 from the germline V gene are SEHNR and FQNEAQ (reference sequence). V lost 0 bases to trimming and J lost 4 bases, with 6 bases between them. The DNA for the CDR3 is TGTGCCAGCAGCTTAGCAGAGCCCACTGAAGCTTTCTTT. Translated, it gives CASSLAEPTEAFF.

The J gene is TRBJ2-1, the V gene TRBV25-1; the match to TRBD1 covers 7 bases. The germline CDR1 and CDR2 sequences are MGHDK and SYGVNS. The ends lost 3 bases at V and 7 bases at J; junction bases unmatched: 6. The CDR3 covers 14 residues. The CDR3 protein is CASSDIYRGNEQFF. DNA of the CDR3: TGTGCCAGCAGTGATATCTACAGGGGAAATGAGCAGTTCTTC.

The chain links TRBV19 to TRBJ2-1; 11 positions match TRBD2. V shed 6 bases and J 7 bases; nucleotides not matched to a gene: 14. Germline V gene data show CDR1 as LNHDA and CDR2 as SQIVND (reference sequence). There are 17 residues in the CDR3. The CDR3 sequence: CASSLRPGLAVRNEQFF. CDR3 DNA: TGTGCCAGTAGCCTGCGTCCGGGACTAGCGGTTCGTAATGAGCAGTTCTTC.